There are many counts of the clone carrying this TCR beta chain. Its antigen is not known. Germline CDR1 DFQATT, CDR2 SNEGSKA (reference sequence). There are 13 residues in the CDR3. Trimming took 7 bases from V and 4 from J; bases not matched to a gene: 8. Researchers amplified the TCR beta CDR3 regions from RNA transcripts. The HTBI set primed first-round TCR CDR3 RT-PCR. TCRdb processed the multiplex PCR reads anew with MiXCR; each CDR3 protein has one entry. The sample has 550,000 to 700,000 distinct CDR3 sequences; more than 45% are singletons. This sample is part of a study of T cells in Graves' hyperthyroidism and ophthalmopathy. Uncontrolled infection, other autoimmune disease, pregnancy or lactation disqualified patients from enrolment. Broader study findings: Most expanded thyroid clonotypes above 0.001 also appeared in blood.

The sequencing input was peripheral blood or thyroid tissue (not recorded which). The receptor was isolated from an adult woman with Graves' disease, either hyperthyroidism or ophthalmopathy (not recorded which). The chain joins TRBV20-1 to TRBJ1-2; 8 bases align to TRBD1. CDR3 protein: CSVSQGAAYGYTF. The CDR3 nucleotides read TGCAGTGTCTCGCAGGGGGCGGCCTATGGCTACACCTTC.